This T cell receptor (beta chain) stems from a study of cytomegalovirus exposure and HLA in healthy donors. Worth noting for this clone: Its antigen is undetermined.

Findings of the study overall: TCR beta chains numbering about 160 were designated cytomegalovirus-associated. The finding came from a later analysis; first-cohort TCR clusters tended to co-occur in the roughly 120 validation repertoires.

Per the germline V gene, CDR1 is SGHNT and CDR2 is YYREEE (reference sequence). The CDR3 runs to 14 residues. V dropped 2 bases and J dropped 2 bases, with 10 bases sitting between them. The protocol was immunoSEQ multiplex PCR, while the TCRdb copy is restricted to in-frame clones and leaves out a portion. The profile covers tens of thousands of clones, with 94% appearing a single time and approximately 0.59% taken by the ten largest. The chain carries TRBV5-4 and TRBJ2-5; possible D gene TRBD1, 5 bases. The material sequenced was PBMCs. The sequence was obtained from a woman aged 18-35 years in good health and CMV-seronegative. CDR3 bases: TGTGCCAGCAGCTTAAGGACATATCAAGAGACCCAGTACTTC. This encodes CASSLRTYQETQYF.